Listed here are 21 T cell receptor beta chains from one sample, sequenced in a study of cytomegalovirus exposure and HLA in healthy donors. With 60 Vbeta and 13 Jbeta primers, the PCR was carried out. Generated by immunoSEQ multiplex PCR, the TCRdb table keeps only in-frame clones and is missing some. The sample carries roughly 100,000 clones, around four fifths recorded once. Sequenced material: PBMCs. These receptors originate from a man younger than 45 in good health and CMV-seronegative.

The chain couples TRBV9 to TRBJ1-1; D is unresolved. V gave up 0 bases and J gave up 5 bases, with 11 bases separating them. The CDR3 runs to 14 residues. The germline CDR1 and CDR2 sequences are SGDLS and YYNGEE. The chain's CDR3 is CASSVATRGTEAFF. CDR3 nucleotide sequence: TGTGCCAGCAGCGTAGCCACCCGCGGGACTGAAGCTTTCTTT. The variable domain in full, with the rest retrieved from reference TRBV9 and TRBJ1-1, is DSGVTQTPKHLITATGQRVTLRCSPRSGDLSVYWYQQSLDQGLQFLIQYYNGEERAKGNILERFSAQQFPDLHSELNLSSLELGDSALYFCASSVATRGTEAFFGQGTRLTVV.

V gene TRBV9 combines with J gene TRBJ1-1, with 7 nucleotides matching TRBD1. This CDR3 spans 16 amino acids. Trimming removed 4 bases from V and 0 bases from J; junction bases left unmatched: 9. Germline V CDR1 and CDR2: SGDLS, YYNGEE. The CDR3, as DNA: TGTGCCAGCAGCACCCGGCCGACAGGGCTGAACACTGAAGCTTTCTTT. This encodes CASSTRPTGLNTEAFF.

V and J are TRBV11-3 and TRBJ2-1; 7 nucleotides line up with TRBD1. CDR3 length: 15 amino acids. The junction had 4 bases not matched to a gene; V was cut back by 5 bases and J by 0 bases. Germline CDR1 reads SGHNT; CDR2 reads YENEEA. The CDR3: CASSPWTGSYNEQFF. The CDR3 DNA reads as TGTGCCAGCAGCCCGTGGACAGGCTCCTACAATGAGCAGTTCTTC. Complete variable domain (other parts from reference TRBV11-3 and TRBJ2-1): EAGVVQSPRYKIIEKKQPVAFWCNPISGHNTLYWYLQNLGQGPELLIRYENEEAVDDSQLPKDRFSAERLKGVDSTLKIQPAELGDSAVYLCASSPWTGSYNEQFFGPGTRLTVL.

This clone was seen a few times. The chain combines TRBV5-1 with TRBJ2-7; TRBD1 matches 7 bases. V lost 4 bases, J lost 3 bases, and 7 bases stayed unmatched. CDR3 length: 14 residues. CDR1 SGHRS and CDR2 YFSETQ come from the germline V gene. The DNA of the CDR3 is TGCGCCAGCAGCCACGGGGACAGCATCTACGAGCAGTACTTC. This gives the protein CASSHGDSIYEQYF.

With respect to this clone: The same CDR3 can be traced to other DNA sequences in this sample. The rearrangement links TRBV6-5 to TRBJ2-7, with 8 bases matching TRBD1. This CDR3 contains 15 residues. V lost 0 bases and J lost 3; bases outside the gene matches: 4. The germline gives CDR1 MNHEY, CDR2 SVGAGI. The CDR3, as DNA: TGTGCCAGCAGTTACTCCGGACAGGGAAGCTACGAGCAGTACTTC. Translated, it gives CASSYSGQGSYEQYF.

The chain couples TRBV28 to TRBJ2-1, with D tentatively TRBD2 (5 bases). There are 16 residues in the CDR3. The V gene's germline CDR1 is MDHEN and CDR2 SYDVKM. The V gene lost 5 bases and the J gene lost 7 bases, with 21 bases spanning the gap. The CDR3 DNA reads as TGTGCCAGCAGTCCCCGCGCGGCTAGCTCGGATAATGAGCAGTTCTTC. As protein: CASSPRAASSDNEQFF.

The V call is TRBV19, the J call TRBJ2-1; D uncertain. The CDR3 is made up of 13 amino acids. From germline, CDR1 is LNHDA and CDR2 SQIVND (reference sequence). With 7 bases removed from V and 8 bases from J, the gap between germline ends came to 15 bases. This CDR3 is CASKRSPIYEQFF. The CDR3 nucleotides are TGTGCCAGTAAGCGCAGCCCCATCTATGAGCAGTTCTTC.

The chain has TRBV5-6 and TRBJ1-2, with D unresolved. There are 12 residues in the CDR3. Germline CDR1 and CDR2: SGHDT and YYEEEE. Between the trimmed V and J ends, which lost 2 bases and 1 base, there was a span of 3 bases. The chain's CDR3 is CASSLYNYGYTF. In DNA, the CDR3 is TGTGCCAGCAGCTTATATAACTATGGCTACACCTTC.

The rearrangement links TRBV27 to TRBJ2-7; 10 bases line up with TRBD1. This CDR3 is 16 amino acids long. V was pared by 2 bases and J by 5 bases, with 9 bases of the junction left unmatched. CDR1 and CDR2 (germline): MNHEY, SMNVEV (reference sequence). Here the CDR3 reads CASSLRVRDRGHEQYF. DNA for the CDR3: TGTGCCAGCAGTTTAAGGGTCCGGGACAGGGGTCACGAGCAGTACTTC.

CDR3 DNA sequence: TGTGCCAGCAGCCCCGGGACAATAAAATATAATTCACCCCTCCACTTT. Translated: CASSPGTIKYNSPLHF. V usage is TRBV7-6 and J usage is TRBJ1-6, with a tentative D call TRBD1 (6 bases). Trimming stripped 5 bases from V and 4 bases from J, with 15 bases between. Looked up from germline, CDR1 is SGHVS and CDR2 is FNYEAQ. This CDR3 spans 16 amino acids.

This clone has a handful of counts. The V call is TRBV29-1, the J call TRBJ1-2; 10 positions agree with TRBD1. There are 17 residues in the CDR3. With V trimmed by 4 bases and J by 7 bases, 18 bases remained unmatched. CDR1 SQVTM and CDR2 ANQGSEA come from the germline V gene. CDR3 sequence (DNA): TGCAGCGTTGTCAAAGGGACAGGGGTCATTGGTGGGGGTGGCTACACCTTC. This sequence encodes CSVVKGTGVIGGGGYTF.

The chain recombines TRBV10-3 with TRBJ1-3, with D perhaps matching TRBD1 (6 bases). The CDR3 contains 15 residues. Looked up from germline, CDR1 is ENHRY and CDR2 is SYGVKD. The V gene lost 2 bases and the J gene lost 4 bases, with 12 bases spanning the gap. The CDR3 here is CAISELQGTGNTIYF. CDR3 DNA sequence: TGTGCCATCAGTGAGCTACAGGGAACGGGAAACACCATATATTTT.

The chain has TRBV19 and TRBJ1-2; no firm D call. Germline V lookup: CDR1 LNHDA, CDR2 SQIVND (reference sequence). The CDR3 spans 17 residues. V lost 6 bases and J 0 bases, leaving 20 bases between the germline ends. CDR3 protein: CASSSNRVSESNYGYTF. The CDR3 DNA follows: TGTGCCAGTAGCAGCAATCGGGTATCCGAATCTAACTATGGCTACACCTTC.

The chain recombines TRBV5-4 with TRBJ2-1, with TRBD2 matching over 8 bases. From germline, CDR1 is SGHNT and CDR2 YYREEE (reference sequence). Germline trimming cut 2 bases from V and 2 bases from J; bases unmatched to any gene: 9. The CDR3 is 17 residues long. As DNA, the CDR3 is TGTGCCAGCAGCTTCGGGCTCACTAGCGGCACCTACAATGAGCAGTTCTTC. Protein: CASSFGLTSGTYNEQFF.

This clone was observed a handful of times. This chain joins TRBV10-2 and TRBJ2-1, with 11 bases identical to TRBD2. The CDR3 is made up of 15 amino acids. The germline gives CDR1 WSHSY, CDR2 SAAADI. Losses at the gene ends were 0 bases for V and 8 bases for J; bases not matched to a gene: 3. The CDR3 reads CASSESGLAEDEQFF. CDR3 in DNA: TGCGCCAGCAGTGAGTCGGGACTAGCGGAAGATGAGCAGTTCTTC.

Remarks on this clone: An end of the junction does not agree with germline; a read error may underlie this. Other nucleotide sequences from this sample produce the same CDR3. The rearrangement links TRBV4-1 to TRBJ2-7; 11 bases are a match to TRBD2. CDR1 is MGHRA and CDR2 is YSYEKL in the germline V gene. This CDR3 is built from 17 residues. The chain's CDR3 is CASSQFPQLAGASEQYF. DNA for the CDR3: TGCGCGAGCAGCCAATTCCCACAACTAGCGGGAGCGTCAGAGCAGTACTTC.

The V and J genes are TRBV10-3 and TRBJ2-3; TRBD1 might be the D (5 bases). The CDR3 extends over 16 amino acids. V gave up 0 bases and J gave up 3 bases, with 13 bases separating them. Germline CDR1 reads ENHRY; CDR2 reads SYGVKD. CDR3 protein: CAISESQGLGTDTQYF. CDR3 coding DNA: TGTGCCATCAGTGAGTCCCAGGGTCTGGGAACAGATACGCAGTATTTT.

The genes are TRBV6-9 and TRBJ2-3; no firm D call. The CDR3 is made up of 11 amino acids. Trimming cost V 10 bases and J 10 bases, with 15 bases left between them. CDR1 is MNHGY and CDR2 is SVAAGI in the germline V gene. The CDR3 nucleotides read TGTGCCACCGTCCTCGTTCCGGCGCAGTATTTT. It translates to CATVLVPAQYF.

The chain employs TRBV28 and TRBJ2-5, with D unclear. CDR3 size: 15 residues. Germline V gene sequence: CDR1 MDHEN, CDR2 SYDVKM. Trimming pared 4 bases from V and 2 bases from J, leaving 14 bases between. CDR3 DNA sequence: TGTGCCAGCAGTTACCTCGCGGAGATACAAGAGACCCAGTACTTC. This codes for CASSYLAEIQETQYF.

The sample holds a few counts of this clone. The chain couples TRBV4-3 to TRBJ1-3; no definite D call. The CDR3 has 16 residues. V lost 0 bases to trimming and J lost 4 bases, with 13 bases between them. Germline assignment: CDR1 LGHNA and CDR2 YSLEER. Here the CDR3 DNA reads TGCGCCAGCAGCCAAGATTCAGGCACCTCCGGAAACACCATATATTTT. Translation gives CASSQDSGTSGNTIYF.

The chain has TRBV4-3 and TRBJ2-1, with 10 nucleotides matching TRBD2. The CDR3 runs 17 residues. Trimming cost V 0 bases and J 6 bases; bases outside gene matches: 8. Germline-derived CDR1 and CDR2 are LGHNA and YSLEER. The CDR3 here is CASSQDRLLAGFNEQFF. CDR3 DNA: TGCGCCAGCAGCCAAGATAGGCTACTAGCGGGGTTCAATGAGCAGTTCTTC.